Reported below is one TCR beta chain. At least ten counts were recorded for this clonotype. Which antigen it targets is not known. No per-base quality is available; no much larger clone lies one base away. This entry comes from a study of CD8 T cells in ankylosing spondylitis listed by TCRdb under 2017. General notes on the study: The study set out to find disease-linked TCR variants by profiling T cell receptor beta repertoires in ankylosing spondylitis patients and healthy donors. Peripheral blood samples were taken, and synovial fluid was additionally collected from ankylosing spondylitis patients. The whole study cohort included over 85 healthy donors and 20 to 30 ankylosing spondylitis patients. Here is what the overall study found, with its caveats: Some of the motif variants had been reported before in the synovial fluid and blood of reactive arthritis patients, a finding that suggests common disease-initiation mechanisms. A TCR beta motif made up of several highly homologous amino acid variants appeared to be characteristic of blood from ankylosing spondylitis patients. In peripheral blood, the disease-linked clones were found at relatively low frequencies and had a CD8+ phenotype. The disease-linked clones were reported to be significantly enriched in matched synovial fluid samples from ankylosing spondylitis patients.

The data were produced on an Illumina HiSeq 2500. TCR beta libraries were prepared by quantitative 5'-RACE with molecular barcodes. The published analysis was carried out like this. A new computational method, built on a probabilistic model of VDJ rearrangement, was used to identify disease-linked TCR variants. TCRdb reprocessing: public reads trimmed at Q25 with fastp, clones called with MiXCR, in-frame beta chains kept. CDR3 protein duplicates are merged, each entry listing the most common genes and DNA. The V and J calls were not made by the authors but by TCRdb's processing. Within this sample are about 300,000 distinct CDR3 sequences, with more than 9% of them counted one time only. The top ten clones comprise around 10% of the sample. CDR1 and CDR2 are read off the germline V gene (reference sequence) as MNHEY and SMNVEV. The CDR3 spans 16 residues, from the cysteine through the phenylalanine. Kept here is only the CDR3 DNA, which spans 48 bases and is read in frame from base 1. At the junction V is shortened by 4 bases and J by 0 bases, with 13 bases in between.

Sequencing was carried out using blood, either unsorted or a sorted T cell fraction (not recorded which). The clonotype originates from a female donor with ankylosing spondylitis or in good health (not recorded which). The rearrangement combines TRBV27 with TRBJ1-5; a weak D assignment points to TRBD1 (6 bases agree). The CDR3 in this case is CASSSTQGTSNQPQHF. The nucleotide sequence reads as follows: TGTGCCAGCAGTTCCACCCAGGGGACTAGCAATCAGCCCCAGCATTTT.